This T cell receptor beta chain was recovered during a study of T cell repertoires in cytomegalovirus infection. Study conclusions and caveats: Pooled public TCR beta family frequency picked out CMV carriers with the relevant HLA.

One entry per CDR3 protein results from TCRdb running MiXCR on the reads. This table holds some 700,000 distinct CDR3 sequences, around 30% found once. About this clonotype: Its antigen is undetermined.

Germline V gene sequence: CDR1 MGHRA, CDR2 YSYEKL. The V end lost 4 bases, the J end lost 10 bases, and 20 bases lay between the germline ends. The CDR3 loop spans 15 amino acids. The TCR comes from a human donor in good health (CMV status not recorded). Some clones in this sample may be carry-over from other donors' samples. This rearrangement joins TRBV4-1 to TRBJ2-1, with D tentatively TRBD2 (5 bases). The sequencing used cultured PBMCs, collected from culture after CMV antigen stimulation. CDR3 loop: CASSPRAVESMEQFF. DNA for the CDR3: TGCGCCAGCAGCCCTAGAGCGGTGGAATCGATGGAGCAGTTCTTC.